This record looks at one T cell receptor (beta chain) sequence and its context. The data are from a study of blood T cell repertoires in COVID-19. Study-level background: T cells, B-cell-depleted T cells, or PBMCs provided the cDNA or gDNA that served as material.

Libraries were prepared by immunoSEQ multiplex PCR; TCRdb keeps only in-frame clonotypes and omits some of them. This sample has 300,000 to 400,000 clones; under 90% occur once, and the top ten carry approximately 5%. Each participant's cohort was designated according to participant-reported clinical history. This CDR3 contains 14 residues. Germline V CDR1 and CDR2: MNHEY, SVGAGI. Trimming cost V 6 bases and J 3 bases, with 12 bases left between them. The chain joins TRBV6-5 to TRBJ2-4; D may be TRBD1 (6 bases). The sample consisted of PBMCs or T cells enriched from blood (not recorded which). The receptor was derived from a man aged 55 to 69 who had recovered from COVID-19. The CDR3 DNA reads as TGTGCCAGCAGGGATACAGGGAGCAAAAACATTCAGTACTTC. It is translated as CASRDTGSKNIQYF.